A selection of T cell receptor beta chains follows, all from one sample in a study of cytomegalovirus exposure and HLA in healthy donors. TCRdb's table, derived via immunoSEQ multiplex PCR, lists solely in-frame clones and lacks some. The repertoire includes around 150,000 clones, around 81% of them detected once, and 6.5% to 7% sits in the top ten. Sequencing was performed on PBMCs. The receptors shown here come from a man aged 40-49 years in good health and CMV-seropositive. CDR3s include the opening cysteine and the closing phenylalanine or tryptophan. The order of the fields is J gene, clone size, D gene, V gene, CDR3 protein, CDR3 DNA. A D gene is named only where the DNA matches it firmly. The listing skips clone size in some rows; elsewhere it reads once, few, many or a size class.

J gene: TRBJ1-1; clone size: -; D gene: -; V gene: TRBV19; CDR3 protein: CACGDRHREAFF; CDR3 DNA: TGTGCCTGCGGAGACAGGCATAGGGAAGCTTTCTTT
J gene: TRBJ2-7; clone size: few; D gene: -; V gene: TRBV4-3; CDR3 protein: CASSQSPTSYEQYF; CDR3 DNA: TGCGCCAGCAGCCAAAGTCCGACAAGCTACGAGCAGTACTTC
J gene: TRBJ1-3; clone size: once; D gene: TRBD1; V gene: TRBV7-2; CDR3 protein: CASSLQGASSGNTIYF; CDR3 DNA: TGTGCCAGCAGCTTACAGGGGGCGAGCTCTGGAAACACCATATATTTT
J gene: TRBJ1-1; clone size: -; D gene: -; V gene: TRBV6-5; CDR3 protein: CASSYSITTGSAEAFF; CDR3 DNA: TGTGCCAGCAGTTACTCGATAACGACAGGATCGGCTGAAGCTTTCTTT
J gene: TRBJ2-3; clone size: few; D gene: TRBD2; V gene: TRBV4-2; CDR3 protein: CASVKSGGSTDTQYF; CDR3 DNA: TGTGCCAGCGTCAAATCCGGGGGGAGCACAGATACGCAGTATTTT
J gene: TRBJ1-2; clone size: -; D gene: TRBD1; V gene: TRBV30; CDR3 protein: CAWSVNRGVSGYTF; CDR3 DNA: TGTGCCTGGAGTGTAAACAGGGGGGTAAGCGGCTACACCTTC
J gene: TRBJ2-4; clone size: -; D gene: -; V gene: TRBV4-3; CDR3 protein: CASSQEGTGSPKNIQYF; CDR3 DNA: TGCGCCAGCAGCCAAGAAGGGACCGGGAGTCCCAAAAACATTCAGTACTTC
J gene: TRBJ2-7; clone size: -; D gene: -; V gene: TRBV10-3; CDR3 protein: CAISGVGSEQYF; CDR3 DNA: TGTGCCATCAGTGGGGTAGGGAGTGAGCAGTACTTC
J gene: TRBJ1-3; clone size: -; D gene: TRBD1; V gene: TRBV7-2; CDR3 protein: CASSAQGGPTRVAGNTIYF; CDR3 DNA: TGTGCCAGCAGCGCCCAAGGGGGCCCGACCAGGGTAGCAGGAAACACCATATATTTT
J gene: TRBJ2-3; clone size: few; D gene: TRBD2; V gene: TRBV6-4; CDR3 protein: CASSEAGGPSDTQYF; CDR3 DNA: TGTGCCAGCAGTGAAGCGGGAGGGCCCTCAGATACGCAGTATTTT
J gene: TRBJ2-7; clone size: -; D gene: TRBD2; V gene: TRBV27; CDR3 protein: CASSPSPSGLSYEQYF; CDR3 DNA: TGTGCCAGCAGTCCGTCCCCTAGCGGGCTCTCCTACGAGCAGTACTTC
J gene: TRBJ2-2; clone size: -; D gene: TRBD1; V gene: TRBV4-2; CDR3 protein: CASSQGQGPNTGELFF; CDR3 DNA: TGTGCCAGCAGCCAAGGACAGGGGCCTAACACCGGGGAGCTGTTTTTT
J gene: TRBJ1-1; clone size: -; D gene: -; V gene: TRBV5-1; CDR3 protein: CASRPTGNTEAFF; CDR3 DNA: TGCGCCAGCAGGCCTACGGGGAACACTGAAGCTTTCTTT
J gene: TRBJ2-5; clone size: -; D gene: -; V gene: TRBV5-4; CDR3 protein: CASSPNWDGRGAQYF; CDR3 DNA: TGTGCCAGCAGCCCGAACTGGGACGGCCGCGGGGCCCAGTACTTC
J gene: TRBJ1-5; clone size: -; D gene: -; V gene: TRBV19; CDR3 protein: CASSWDTTNQPQHF; CDR3 DNA: TGTGCCAGTAGTTGGGACACCACTAATCAGCCCCAGCATTTT
J gene: TRBJ2-7; clone size: -; D gene: -; V gene: TRBV6-5; CDR3 protein: CASTPGTAYEQYF; CDR3 DNA: TGTGCCAGCACCCCCGGGACTGCCTACGAGCAGTACTTC
J gene: TRBJ1-2; clone size: -; D gene: -; V gene: TRBV2; CDR3 protein: CASSDFLYGYTF; CDR3 DNA: TGTGCCAGCAGTGACTTCCTCTATGGCTACACCTTC
J gene: TRBJ1-2; clone size: few; D gene: TRBD1; V gene: TRBV6-1; CDR3 protein: CASSDRQGKNINYGYTF; CDR3 DNA: TGTGCCAGCAGTGACCGACAGGGGAAGAATATCAACTATGGCTACACCTTC
J gene: TRBJ2-1; clone size: -; D gene: TRBD2; V gene: TRBV7-6; CDR3 protein: CASSRTSGSSYNEQFF; CDR3 DNA: TGTGCCAGCAGCCGGACTAGCGGGAGCTCCTACAATGAGCAGTTCTTC
J gene: TRBJ2-6; clone size: -; D gene: -; V gene: TRBV7-9; CDR3 protein: CASSLTRDGANVLTF; CDR3 DNA: TGTGCCAGCAGCTTAACCAGGGATGGGGCCAACGTCCTGACTTTC
J gene: TRBJ2-7; clone size: -; D gene: TRBD2; V gene: TRBV6-5; CDR3 protein: CASSLLAGVNEQYF; CDR3 DNA: TGTGCCAGCAGCCTACTAGCGGGAGTTAACGAGCAGTACTTC
J gene: TRBJ1-5; clone size: -; D gene: -; V gene: TRBV2; CDR3 protein: CASTRWRGEGNQPQHF; CDR3 DNA: TGTGCCAGCACTAGATGGAGGGGAGAGGGCAATCAGCCCCAGCATTTT
J gene: TRBJ2-1; clone size: -; D gene: TRBD2; V gene: TRBV4-1; CDR3 protein: CASSQGSMGLLYNEQFF; CDR3 DNA: TGCGCCAGCAGCCAAGGATCGATGGGACTACTCTACAATGAGCAGTTCTTC
J gene: TRBJ2-5; clone size: -; D gene: TRBD2; V gene: TRBV7-9; CDR3 protein: CASSLQASGGYQETQYF; CDR3 DNA: TGTGCCAGCAGCTTACAGGCTAGCGGGGGTTACCAAGAGACCCAGTACTTC
J gene: TRBJ1-5; clone size: -; D gene: -; V gene: TRBV19; CDR3 protein: CASRVRGSNQPQHF; CDR3 DNA: TGTGCCAGTAGGGTTAGGGGAAGCAATCAGCCCCAGCATTTT
J gene: TRBJ2-5; clone size: -; D gene: TRBD2; V gene: TRBV4-2; CDR3 protein: CASSRYGTSGSRAYQETQYF; CDR3 DNA: TGTGCCAGCAGCCGGTACGGGACTAGCGGGAGTCGGGCTTACCAAGAGACCCAGTACTTC
J gene: TRBJ2-2; clone size: few; D gene: TRBD2; V gene: TRBV7-7; CDR3 protein: CASSPGGAGELFF; CDR3 DNA: TGTGCTAGCAGCCCCGGGGGGGCCGGGGAGCTGTTTTTT
J gene: TRBJ2-2; clone size: -; D gene: TRBD1; V gene: TRBV5-4; CDR3 protein: CASSSGRTGGNTGELFF; CDR3 DNA: TGTGCCAGCAGCTCGGGGCGGACAGGGGGCAACACCGGGGAGCTGTTTTTT
J gene: TRBJ2-7; clone size: few; D gene: TRBD2; V gene: TRBV6-6; CDR3 protein: CASSPRLAGAYEQYF; CDR3 DNA: TGTGCCAGCAGCCCCAGATTGGCGGGAGCCTACGAGCAGTACTTC
J gene: TRBJ1-2; clone size: -; D gene: -; V gene: TRBV5-1; CDR3 protein: CASSLAGGSGYTF; CDR3 DNA: TGCGCCAGCAGCTTGGCGGGAGGTAGTGGCTACACCTTC
J gene: TRBJ2-1; clone size: -; D gene: -; V gene: TRBV4-2; CDR3 protein: CASSQGSGTVNNEQFF; CDR3 DNA: TGTGCCAGCAGCCAAGGTAGCGGGACAGTCAACAATGAGCAGTTCTTC
J gene: TRBJ2-3; clone size: -; D gene: -; V gene: TRBV6-5; CDR3 protein: CASSYFGRRHTDTQYF; CDR3 DNA: TGTGCCAGCAGTTACTTTGGCAGGCGACACACAGATACGCAGTATTTT
J gene: TRBJ2-7; clone size: -; D gene: -; V gene: TRBV7-9; CDR3 protein: CASSQLNEQYF; CDR3 DNA: TGTGCCAGCAGCCAACTAAACGAGCAGTACTTC
J gene: TRBJ2-7; clone size: -; D gene: -; V gene: TRBV27; CDR3 protein: CASSFTPGLLHEQYF; CDR3 DNA: TGTGCCAGCAGTTTCACACCAGGGCTACTCCACGAGCAGTACTTC
J gene: TRBJ1-1; clone size: -; D gene: -; V gene: TRBV7-9; CDR3 protein: CASSLAGGRQAFF; CDR3 DNA: TGTGCCAGCAGCTTAGCGGGAGGTCGTCAAGCTTTCTTT
J gene: TRBJ2-5; clone size: -; D gene: -; V gene: TRBV18; CDR3 protein: CASSPPGQPQETQYF; CDR3 DNA: TGTGCCAGCTCACCACCGGGACAACCCCAAGAGACCCAGTACTTC
J gene: TRBJ1-1; clone size: -; D gene: -; V gene: TRBV5-1; CDR3 protein: CASSLEIRAGENTEAFF; CDR3 DNA: TGCGCCAGCAGCTTGGAGATTAGGGCGGGAGAGAACACTGAAGCTTTCTTT
J gene: TRBJ2-7; clone size: -; D gene: TRBD1; V gene: TRBV27; CDR3 protein: CASSLTGGFNEQYF; CDR3 DNA: TGTGCCAGCAGTCTGACAGGGGGCTTCAACGAGCAGTACTTC
J gene: TRBJ1-2; clone size: -; D gene: -; V gene: TRBV7-2; CDR3 protein: CASSLAGLGYTF; CDR3 DNA: TGTGCCAGCAGCTTAGCGGGGCTTGGCTACACCTTC
J gene: TRBJ2-1; clone size: -; D gene: -; V gene: TRBV5-4; CDR3 protein: CASSLGLGSEQFF; CDR3 DNA: TGTGCCAGCAGCTTGGGACTAGGGAGTGAGCAGTTCTTC
J gene: TRBJ2-5; clone size: -; D gene: TRBD1; V gene: TRBV18; CDR3 protein: CASSQETGAKETQYF; CDR3 DNA: TGTGCCAGCTCACAAGAGACAGGGGCTAAAGAGACCCAGTACTTC
J gene: TRBJ2-1; clone size: -; D gene: TRBD2; V gene: TRBV30; CDR3 protein: CAWSVLAVLNEQFF; CDR3 DNA: TGTGCCTGGAGTGTACTAGCGGTATTGAATGAGCAGTTCTTC
J gene: TRBJ2-7; clone size: -; D gene: TRBD1; V gene: TRBV5-6; CDR3 protein: CASSLGQGAGQYF; CDR3 DNA: TGTGCCAGCAGCTTGGGACAGGGGGCCGGGCAGTACTTC